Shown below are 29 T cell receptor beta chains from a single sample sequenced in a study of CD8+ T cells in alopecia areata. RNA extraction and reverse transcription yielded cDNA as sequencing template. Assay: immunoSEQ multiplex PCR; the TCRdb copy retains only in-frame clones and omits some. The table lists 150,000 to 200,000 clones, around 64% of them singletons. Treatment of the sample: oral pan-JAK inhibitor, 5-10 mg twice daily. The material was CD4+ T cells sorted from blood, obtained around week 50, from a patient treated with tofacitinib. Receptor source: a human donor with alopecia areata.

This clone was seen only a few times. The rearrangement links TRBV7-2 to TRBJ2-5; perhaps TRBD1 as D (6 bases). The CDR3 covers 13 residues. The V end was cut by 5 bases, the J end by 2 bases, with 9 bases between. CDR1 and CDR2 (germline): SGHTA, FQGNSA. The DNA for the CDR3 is TGTGCCAGCAGCCAGGGGAAACAAGAGACCCAGTACTTC. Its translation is CASSQGKQETQYF.

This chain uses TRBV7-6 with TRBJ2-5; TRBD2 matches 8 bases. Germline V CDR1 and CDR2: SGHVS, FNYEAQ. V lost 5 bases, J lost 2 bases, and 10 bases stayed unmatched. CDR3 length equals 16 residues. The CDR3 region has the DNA TGTGCCAGCAGCCCCCGGGTTAGCGGGGATCAAGAGACCCAGTACTTC. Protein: CASSPRVSGDQETQYF.

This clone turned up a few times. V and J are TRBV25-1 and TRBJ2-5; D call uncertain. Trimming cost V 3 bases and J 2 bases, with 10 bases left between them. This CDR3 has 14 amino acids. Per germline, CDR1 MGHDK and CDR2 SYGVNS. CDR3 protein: CASSERRSQETQYF. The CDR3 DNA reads TGTGCCAGCAGTGAGCGGCGGTCTCAAGAGACCCAGTACTTC.

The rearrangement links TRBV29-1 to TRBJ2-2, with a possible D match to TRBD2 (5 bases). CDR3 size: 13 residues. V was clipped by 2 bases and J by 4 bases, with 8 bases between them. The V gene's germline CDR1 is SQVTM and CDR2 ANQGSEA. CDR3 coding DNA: TGCAGCGTTGAAAGCGGTAGCACCGGGGAGCTGTTTTTT. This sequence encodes CSVESGSTGELFF.

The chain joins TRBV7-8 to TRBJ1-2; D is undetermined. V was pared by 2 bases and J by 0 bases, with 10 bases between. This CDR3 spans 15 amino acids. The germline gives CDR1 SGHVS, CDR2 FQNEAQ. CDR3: CASSLSGPANYGYTF. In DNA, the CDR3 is TGTGCCAGCAGCTTATCAGGCCCAGCTAACTATGGCTACACCTTC.

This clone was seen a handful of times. CDR3 residues: CSVGTGVSDTQYF. The CDR3 DNA follows: TGCAGCGTTGGGACAGGGGTATCAGATACGCAGTATTTT. The gene calls are TRBV29-1 and TRBJ2-3; 9 nucleotides agree with TRBD1. The V segment lost 4 bases and the J segment 4 bases; nucleotides outside the gene matches: 3. The CDR3 has 13 amino acids. CDR1 and CDR2 from the germline V gene are SQVTM and ANQGSEA.

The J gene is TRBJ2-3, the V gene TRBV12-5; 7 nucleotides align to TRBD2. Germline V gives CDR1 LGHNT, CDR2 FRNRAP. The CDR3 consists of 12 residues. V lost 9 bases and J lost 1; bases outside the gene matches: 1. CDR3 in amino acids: CASAGGTDTQYF. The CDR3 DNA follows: TGTGCTAGCGCGGGGGGCACAGATACGCAGTATTTT.

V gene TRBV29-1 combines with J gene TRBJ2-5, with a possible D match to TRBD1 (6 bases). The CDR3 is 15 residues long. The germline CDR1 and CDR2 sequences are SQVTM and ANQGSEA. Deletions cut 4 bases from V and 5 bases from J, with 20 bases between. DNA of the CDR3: TGCAGCGTTGGCGCGGGCCAGGGGCTTGGGGAGACCCAGTACTTC. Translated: CSVGAGQGLGETQYF.

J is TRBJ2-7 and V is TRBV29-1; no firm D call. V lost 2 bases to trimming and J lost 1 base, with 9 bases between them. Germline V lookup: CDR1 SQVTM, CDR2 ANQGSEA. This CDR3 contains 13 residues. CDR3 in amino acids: CSVETTKSYEQYF. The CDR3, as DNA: TGCAGCGTTGAAACGACAAAATCCTACGAGCAGTACTTC.

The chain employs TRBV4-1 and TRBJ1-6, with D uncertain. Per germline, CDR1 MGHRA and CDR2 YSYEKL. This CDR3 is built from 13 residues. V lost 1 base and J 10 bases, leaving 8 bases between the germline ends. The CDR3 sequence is CASSQVEESPLHF. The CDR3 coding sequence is TGCGCCAGCAGCCAAGTAGAGGAATCACCCCTCCACTTT.

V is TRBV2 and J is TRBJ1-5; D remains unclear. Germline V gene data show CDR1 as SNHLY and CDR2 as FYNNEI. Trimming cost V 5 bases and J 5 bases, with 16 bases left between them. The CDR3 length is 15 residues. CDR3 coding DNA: TGTGCCAGCAGTCCTGACGGGAATCGCGATCAGCCCCAGCATTTT. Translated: CASSPDGNRDQPQHF.

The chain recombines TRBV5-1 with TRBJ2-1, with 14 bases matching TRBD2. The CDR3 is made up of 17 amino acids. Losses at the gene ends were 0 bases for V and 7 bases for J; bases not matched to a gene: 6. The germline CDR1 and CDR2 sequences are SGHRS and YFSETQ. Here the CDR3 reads CASSLVGLAGARNEQFF. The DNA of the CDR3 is TGCGCCAGCAGCTTGGTGGGACTAGCGGGGGCTAGAAATGAGCAGTTCTTC.

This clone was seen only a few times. The CDR3 nucleotides are TGTGCCAGCAGCTCCGGGCTCCGGGGGCCCGGGGAGCTGTTTTTT. It translates to CASSSGLRGPGELFF. The genes are TRBV7-8 and TRBJ2-2; D tentatively reads TRBD1 or TRBD2 (6 bases each). Germline V gives CDR1 SGHVS, CDR2 FQNEAQ. The CDR3 spans 15 residues. With 4 bases removed from V and 6 bases from J, the gap between germline ends came to 15 bases.

The CDR3: CSVDVGGSETQYF. The DNA for the CDR3 is TGCAGCGTTGACGTAGGGGGTTCGGAGACCCAGTACTTC. The V and J genes are TRBV29-1 and TRBJ2-5; tentatively, D is TRBD1 (6 bases). The CDR3 has 13 residues. The germline gives CDR1 SQVTM, CDR2 ANQGSEA. V lost 3 bases, J lost 5 bases, and 13 bases lay in between.

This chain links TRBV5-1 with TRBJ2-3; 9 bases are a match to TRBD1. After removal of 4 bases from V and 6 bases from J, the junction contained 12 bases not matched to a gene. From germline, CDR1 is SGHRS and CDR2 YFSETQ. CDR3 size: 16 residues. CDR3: CASSTGTGSVPDTQYF. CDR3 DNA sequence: TGCGCCAGCAGCACCGGGACAGGGTCTGTACCGGATACGCAGTATTTT.

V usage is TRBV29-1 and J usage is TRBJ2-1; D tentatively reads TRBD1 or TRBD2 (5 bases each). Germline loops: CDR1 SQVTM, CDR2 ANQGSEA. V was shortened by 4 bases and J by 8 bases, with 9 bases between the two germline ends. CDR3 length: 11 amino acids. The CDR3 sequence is CSVGRDHEQFF. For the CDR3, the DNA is TGCAGCGTTGGCAGGGACCATGAGCAGTTCTTC.

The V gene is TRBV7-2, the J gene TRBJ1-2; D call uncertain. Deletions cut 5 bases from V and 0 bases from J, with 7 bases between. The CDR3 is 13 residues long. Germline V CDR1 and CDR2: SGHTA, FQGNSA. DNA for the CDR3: TGTGCCAGCAGCGAGAGAACTAACTATGGCTACACCTTC. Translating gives CASSERTNYGYTF.

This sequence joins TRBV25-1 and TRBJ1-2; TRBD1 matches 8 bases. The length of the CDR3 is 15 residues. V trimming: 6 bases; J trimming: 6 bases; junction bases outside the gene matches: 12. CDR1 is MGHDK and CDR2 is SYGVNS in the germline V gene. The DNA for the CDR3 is TGTGCCAGCAGCCACGGACAGGGCGTGGTTCATGGCTACACCTTC. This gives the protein CASSHGQGVVHGYTF.

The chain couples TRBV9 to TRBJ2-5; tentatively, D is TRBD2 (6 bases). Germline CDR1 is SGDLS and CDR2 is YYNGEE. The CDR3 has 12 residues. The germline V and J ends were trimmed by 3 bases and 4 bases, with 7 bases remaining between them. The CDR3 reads CASSASAETQYF. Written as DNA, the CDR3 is TGTGCCAGCAGCGCTAGCGCAGAGACCCAGTACTTC.

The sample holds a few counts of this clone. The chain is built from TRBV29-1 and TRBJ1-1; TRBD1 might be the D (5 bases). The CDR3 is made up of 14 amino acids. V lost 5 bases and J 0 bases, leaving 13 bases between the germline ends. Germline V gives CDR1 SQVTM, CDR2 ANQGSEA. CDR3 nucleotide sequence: TGCAGCGTTACTATGACAGTCATGAACACTGAAGCTTTCTTT. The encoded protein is CSVTMTVMNTEAFF.

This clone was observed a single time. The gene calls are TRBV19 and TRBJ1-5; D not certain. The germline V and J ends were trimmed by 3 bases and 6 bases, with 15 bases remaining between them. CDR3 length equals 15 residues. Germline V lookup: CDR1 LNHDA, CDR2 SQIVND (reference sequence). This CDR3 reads CASSILAGSGQPQHF. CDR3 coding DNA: TGTGCCAGTAGTATCTTGGCAGGATCCGGTCAGCCCCAGCATTTT.

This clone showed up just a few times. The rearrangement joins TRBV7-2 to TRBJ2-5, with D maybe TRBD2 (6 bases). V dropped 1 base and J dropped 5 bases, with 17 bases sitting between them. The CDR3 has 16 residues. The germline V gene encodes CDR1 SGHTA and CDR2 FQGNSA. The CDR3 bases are TGTGCCAGCAGCTTAGTAGCCGGGGGTCAACCGGAGACCCAGTACTTC. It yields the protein CASSLVAGGQPETQYF.

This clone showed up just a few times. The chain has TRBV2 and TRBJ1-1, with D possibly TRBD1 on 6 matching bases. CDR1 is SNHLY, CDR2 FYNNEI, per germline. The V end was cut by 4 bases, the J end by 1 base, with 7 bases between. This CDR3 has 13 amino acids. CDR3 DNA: TGTGCCAGCAGTGGGACAGCGAACACTGAAGCTTTCTTT. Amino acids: CASSGTANTEAFF.

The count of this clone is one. The CDR3 DNA sequence: TGTGCCTGGATGTCACAGGTCTATGGCTACACCTTC. Protein product: CAWMSQVYGYTF. The chain couples TRBV30 to TRBJ1-2, with TRBD1 as a possible D gene (5 bases). This CDR3 is 12 amino acids long. V dropped 4 bases and J dropped 4 bases, with 10 bases sitting between them. Germline V gene sequence: CDR1 GTSNPN, CDR2 SVGIG (reference sequence).

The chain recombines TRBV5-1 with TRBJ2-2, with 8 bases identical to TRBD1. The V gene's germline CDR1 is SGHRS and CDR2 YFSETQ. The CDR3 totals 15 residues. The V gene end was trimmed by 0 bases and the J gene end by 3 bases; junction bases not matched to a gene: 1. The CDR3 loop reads CASSLGQGYTGELFF. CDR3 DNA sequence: TGCGCCAGCAGCTTGGGACAGGGGTACACCGGGGAGCTGTTTTTT.

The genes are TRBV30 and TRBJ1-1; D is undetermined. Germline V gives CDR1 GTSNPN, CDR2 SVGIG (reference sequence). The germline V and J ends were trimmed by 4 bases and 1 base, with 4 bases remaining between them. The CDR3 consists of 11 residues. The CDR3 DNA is TGTGCCTGGAAAACGAACACTGAAGCTTTCTTT. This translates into CAWKTNTEAFF.

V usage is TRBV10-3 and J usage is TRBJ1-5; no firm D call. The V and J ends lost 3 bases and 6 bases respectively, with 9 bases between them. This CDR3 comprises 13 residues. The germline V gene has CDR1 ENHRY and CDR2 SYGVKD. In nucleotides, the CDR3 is TGTGCCATCAGTGATATTATGCGTCAGCCCCAGCATTTT. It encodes CAISDIMRQPQHF.

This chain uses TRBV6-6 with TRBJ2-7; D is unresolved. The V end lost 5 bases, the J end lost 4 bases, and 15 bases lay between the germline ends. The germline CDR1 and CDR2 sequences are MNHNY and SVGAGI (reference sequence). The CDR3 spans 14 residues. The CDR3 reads CASSLSGFLYEQYF. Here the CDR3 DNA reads TGTGCCAGCAGTCTTTCAGGATTCCTTTACGAGCAGTACTTC.

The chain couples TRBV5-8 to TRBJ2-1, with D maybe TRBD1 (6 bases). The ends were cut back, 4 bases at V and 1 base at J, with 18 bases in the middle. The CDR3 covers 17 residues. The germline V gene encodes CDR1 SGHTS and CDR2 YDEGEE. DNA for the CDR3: TGTGCCAGCAGCCCGTTAAAGGACAGTGTATCCTACAATGAGCAGTTCTTC. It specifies CASSPLKDSVSYNEQFF.